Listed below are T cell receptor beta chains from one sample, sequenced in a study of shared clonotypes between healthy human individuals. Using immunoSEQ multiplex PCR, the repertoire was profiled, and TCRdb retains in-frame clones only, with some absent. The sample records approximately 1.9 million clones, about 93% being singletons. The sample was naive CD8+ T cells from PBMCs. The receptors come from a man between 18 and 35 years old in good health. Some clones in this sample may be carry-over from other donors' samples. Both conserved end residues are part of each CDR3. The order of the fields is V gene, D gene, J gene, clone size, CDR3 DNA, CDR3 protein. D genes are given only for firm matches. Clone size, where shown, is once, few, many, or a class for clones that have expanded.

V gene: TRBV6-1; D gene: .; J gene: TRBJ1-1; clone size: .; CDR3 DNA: TGTGCCAGCAGTGCCCTGAGGAGACAGGTCCTGAACACTGAAGCTTTCTTT; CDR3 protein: CASSALRRQVLNTEAFF
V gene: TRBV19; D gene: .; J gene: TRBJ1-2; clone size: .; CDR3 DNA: TGTGCCAGTAGTCCCGTCCCGGGGCCTTTCTATGGCTACACCTTC; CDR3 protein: CASSPVPGPFYGYTF
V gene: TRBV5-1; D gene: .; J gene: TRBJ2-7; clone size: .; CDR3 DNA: TGCGCCAGCGTCGGACCCTTTGGGCAGTACTTC; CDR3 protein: CASVGPFGQYF
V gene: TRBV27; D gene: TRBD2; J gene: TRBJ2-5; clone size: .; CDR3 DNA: TGTGCCAGCAGTCCGATCCACCTGACTAGCGGGAGCGAAGAGACCCAGTACTTC; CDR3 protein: CASSPIHLTSGSEETQYF
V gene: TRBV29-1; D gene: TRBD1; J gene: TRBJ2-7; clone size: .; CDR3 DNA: TGCAGCGTGTGGACAGGGAGGTCCTACGAGCAGTACTTC; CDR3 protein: CSVWTGRSYEQYF
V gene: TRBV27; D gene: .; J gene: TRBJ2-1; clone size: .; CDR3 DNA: TGTGCCAGCAGTTTGGGAAGGCCCAATGAGCAGTTCTTC; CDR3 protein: CASSLGRPNEQFF
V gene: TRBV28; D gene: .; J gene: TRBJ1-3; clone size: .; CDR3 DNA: TGTGCCACCATGAGAGGAAACACCATATATTTT; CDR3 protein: CATMRGNTIYF
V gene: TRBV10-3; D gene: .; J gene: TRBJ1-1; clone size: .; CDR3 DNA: TGTGCCATCAGTGAGGAAACTCCTTACACTGAAGCTTTCTTT; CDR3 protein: CAISEETPYTEAFF
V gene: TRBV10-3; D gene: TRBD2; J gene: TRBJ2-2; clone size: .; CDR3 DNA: TGTGCCATCAGTGAGCCTACTAGCGGGAGTCTCTCCGGGGAGCTGTTTTTT; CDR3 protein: CAISEPTSGSLSGELFF
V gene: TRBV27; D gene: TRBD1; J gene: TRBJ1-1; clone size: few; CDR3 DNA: TGTGCCAGCACCCCGACAGGGTCCAACACTGAAGCTTTCTTT; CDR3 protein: CASTPTGSNTEAFF
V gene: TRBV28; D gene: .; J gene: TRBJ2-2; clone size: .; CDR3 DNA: TGTGCCAGCAGTTTTGCCAGGGAGCTGTTTTTT; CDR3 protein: CASSFARELFF
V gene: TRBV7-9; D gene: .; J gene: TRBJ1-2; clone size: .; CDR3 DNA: TGTGCCAGCAGCGGATCAGTCTACTATGGCTACACCTTC; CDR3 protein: CASSGSVYYGYTF
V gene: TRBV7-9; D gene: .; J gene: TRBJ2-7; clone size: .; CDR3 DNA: TGTGCCAGCAGCTTATCACAGGCCTACGAGCAGTACTTC; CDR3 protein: CASSLSQAYEQYF
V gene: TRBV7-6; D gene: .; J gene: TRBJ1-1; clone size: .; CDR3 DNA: TGTGCCAGCAGCTTCGGTGGGGTGAGCTCCGGCACTGAAGCTTTCTTT; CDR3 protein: CASSFGGVSSGTEAFF
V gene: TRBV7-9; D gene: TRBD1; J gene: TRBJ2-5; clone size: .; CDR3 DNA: TGTGCCAGCAGCGAAGGGACAGGGGACGGGACCCAGTACTTC; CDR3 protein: CASSEGTGDGTQYF
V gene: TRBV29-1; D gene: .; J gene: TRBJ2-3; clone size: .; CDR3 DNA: TGCAGCGTTGATACGCAGTATTTT; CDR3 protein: CSVDTQYF